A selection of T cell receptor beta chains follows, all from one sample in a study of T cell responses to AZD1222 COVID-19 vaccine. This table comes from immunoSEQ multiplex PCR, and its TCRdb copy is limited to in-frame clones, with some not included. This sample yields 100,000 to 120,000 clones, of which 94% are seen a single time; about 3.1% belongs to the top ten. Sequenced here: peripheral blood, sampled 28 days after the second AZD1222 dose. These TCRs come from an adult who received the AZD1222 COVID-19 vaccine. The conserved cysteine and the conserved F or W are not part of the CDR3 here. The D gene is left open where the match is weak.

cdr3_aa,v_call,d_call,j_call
ASKTAGESQH,TRBV12-3/TRBV12-4,.,TRBJ1-5
ASSTLGLYEQY,TRBV14,.,TRBJ2-7
ANRVDGYT,TRBV2,.,TRBJ1-2
AVGTSGNGKETQY,TRBV5-1,TRBD2,TRBJ2-5
ASSLGSPNEQF,TRBV7-2,.,TRBJ2-1
ASSPRAWGTEAF,TRBV7-8,.,TRBJ1-1
ASSPGQGFEAF,TRBV18,TRBD1,TRBJ1-1
ASSHTTGSYEQY,TRBV7-8,.,TRBJ2-7
ASSQDTFVGVGLYEQY,TRBV4-2,.,TRBJ2-7
ASSLGSQPQH,TRBV5-6,.,TRBJ1-5
ASTGRSNQPQH,TRBV2,.,TRBJ1-5
SVEDPGARYGYT,TRBV29-1,.,TRBJ1-2
AAGTQGSGTEAF,TRBV19,TRBD1,TRBJ1-1
ASSPRGYPGTPVAYGYT,TRBV5-8,.,TRBJ1-2
ASSPAIGTLAF,TRBV5-1,.,TRBJ1-1